Included here is one TCR beta chain sequence, with context. Its specificity is unknown. These data are taken from a study of cytomegalovirus exposure and HLA in healthy donors. Study outcomes and limitations: It was confirmed in vitro that a few of the CMV-associated chains were specific for CMV antigens. Subsequent analysis showed first-cohort TCR clusters tending to co-occur in 120 validation repertoires. A list of approximately 160 TCR beta chains associated with cytomegalovirus was given.

The donors were in the 120-subject validation cohort; that cohort was separate from the roughly 700-subject first cohort. The V gene lost 4 bases and the J gene lost 1 base, with 12 bases spanning the gap. The CDR3 has 15 residues. Germline CDR1 and CDR2: SGHAT and FQDESV (reference sequence). The method was immunoSEQ multiplex PCR; TCRdb's version includes in-frame clones alone and lacks a portion of them. The sample shows 150,000 to 200,000 clones, over 65% of them seen only once. V is TRBV11-1 and J is TRBJ2-3, with a possible D match to TRBD2 (5 bases). Sequenced input: PBMCs. The sequence derives from a man younger than 35 in good health and CMV-seropositive. Written as DNA, the CDR3 is TGTGCCAGCAGCTCCCTAGGAGGACGCACAGATACGCAGTATTTT. Translating it yields CASSSLGGRTDTQYF.